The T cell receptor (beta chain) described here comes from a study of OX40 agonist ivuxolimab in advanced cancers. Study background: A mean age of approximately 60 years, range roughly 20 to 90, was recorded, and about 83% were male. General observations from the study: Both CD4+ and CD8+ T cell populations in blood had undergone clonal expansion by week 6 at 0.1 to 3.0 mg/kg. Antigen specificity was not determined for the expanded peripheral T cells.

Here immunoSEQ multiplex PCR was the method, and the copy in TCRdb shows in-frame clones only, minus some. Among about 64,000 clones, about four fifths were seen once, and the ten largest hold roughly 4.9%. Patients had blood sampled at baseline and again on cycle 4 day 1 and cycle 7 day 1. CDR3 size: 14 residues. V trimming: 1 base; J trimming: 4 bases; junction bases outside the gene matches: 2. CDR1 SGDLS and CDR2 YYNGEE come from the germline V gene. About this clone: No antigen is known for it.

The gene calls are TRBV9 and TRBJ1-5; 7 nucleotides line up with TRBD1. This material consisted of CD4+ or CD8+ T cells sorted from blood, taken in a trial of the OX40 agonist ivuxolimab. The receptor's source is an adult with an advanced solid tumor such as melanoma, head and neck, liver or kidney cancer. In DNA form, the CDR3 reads TGTGCCAGCAGCGTATCAGGGGGAAATCAGCCCCAGCATTTT. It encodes CASSVSGGNQPQHF. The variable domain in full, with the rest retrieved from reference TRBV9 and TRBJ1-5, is DSGVTQTPKHLITATGQRVTLRCSPRSGDLSVYWYQQSLDQGLQFLIQYYNGEERAKGNILERFSAQQFPDLHSELNLSSLELGDSALYFCASSVSGGNQPQHFGDGTRLSIL.